These T cell receptor beta chains were read from a single sample in a study of beta chain features in type 1 diabetes. The assay was immunoSEQ multiplex PCR, and TCRdb's table has in-frame clones only and misses some. The sample includes about 360,000 clones, 10% to 15% of them seen just once. The material sequenced was naive CD4+ T cells from blood. Every receptor here comes from a woman aged 18-29 years with type 1 diabetes. Both conserved end residues are part of each CDR3. D genes are given only for firm matches. Part of the rows lack a size; the others show once, few, many or a class for expanded clones.

v_gene	j_gene	abundance	d_gene	CDR3nt	CDR3aa
TRBV5-4	TRBJ2-6	few	TRBD1	TGTGCCAGCAGCTTGCCTGGGACAGGCGGCGCTGGGGCCAACGTCCTGACTTTC	CASSLPGTGGAGANVLTF
TRBV30	TRBJ1-2	few	TRBD1	TGTGCCTCCCAGGGGGTTATCTATGGCTACACCTTC	CASQGVIYGYTF
TRBV10-3	TRBJ1-1	few	.	TGTGCCATCACAAACAGTTTCGGGAACACTGAAGCTTTCTTT	CAITNSFGNTEAFF
TRBV5-1	TRBJ1-4	.	.	TGCGCCAGCAGCCTAGTCTTCGCCCAGGGTGAAAAACTGTTTTTT	CASSLVFAQGEKLFF
TRBV5-4	TRBJ2-7	few	TRBD2	TGTGCCAGCAGCCGTGCTCAGGGAGGGGACGAGCAGTACTTC	CASSRAQGGDEQYF
TRBV5-1	TRBJ2-2	.	.	TGCGCCAGCAGCTTGTTTATTAGCGTGAACACCGGGGAGCTGTTTTTT	CASSLFISVNTGELFF
TRBV29-1	TRBJ1-2	few	.	TGCAGCGTTGGAATGCAGGGTTTACTGGGAGGCTACACCTTC	CSVGMQGLLGGYTF
TRBV4-3	TRBJ2-1	few	.	TGCGCCAGCAGCCAAGATCAATGGATCGACAGCGAGCAGTTCTTC	CASSQDQWIDSEQFF
TRBV7-9	TRBJ2-3	.	TRBD2	TGTGCCAGCAGCTTGGGAGCGGGGCGCACAGATACGCAGTATTTT	CASSLGAGRTDTQYF
TRBV28	TRBJ1-2	.	.	TGTGCCAGCAGTTTGTCTGTAGTCAGGGGTTATGGCTACACCTTC	CASSLSVVRGYGYTF
TRBV2	TRBJ1-1	few	.	TGTGCCAGCAGTGAAGCGCTTAGGGGGACTGAAGCTTTCTTT	CASSEALRGTEAFF
TRBV15	TRBJ2-5	.	TRBD2	TGTGCCACCAGCAGACCTGGCGGGGGGGGGACCCAGTACTTC	CATSRPGGGGTQYF
TRBV14	TRBJ1-3	.	.	TGTGCCAGCAGTCTCCTCGGCCCGACCGGGGGAAACACCATATATTTT	CASSLLGPTGGNTIYF
TRBV30	TRBJ2-6	few	.	TGTGCGCGATCTGGGGCCAACGTCCTGACTTTC	CARSGANVLTF
TRBV6-5	TRBJ1-1	few	.	TGTGCCAGCAGTTCCACATTATTAGCCACTGAAGCTTTCTTT	CASSSTLLATEAFF
TRBV7-6	TRBJ2-3	.	TRBD2	TGTGCCAGCAGCACTAGCGGGGGGGCCGCGGCAGATACGCAGTATTTT	CASSTSGGAAADTQYF
TRBV4-2	TRBJ2-7	few	TRBD2	TGTGCCAGCAGCCGTTCGACTAGCTTACGTGACGAGCAGTACTTC	CASSRSTSLRDEQYF
TRBV28	TRBJ1-3	few	.	TGTGCCAGCATGAGTACAGGGATGAACACCATATATTTT	CASMSTGMNTIYF
TRBV20-1	TRBJ1-2	few	.	TGCAGTGCTGATGACAGTTTTGGCTACACCTTC	CSADDSFGYTF
TRBV7-8	TRBJ2-3	.	TRBD2	TGTGCCAGCAGCCCCCAGCGGGACCCAGATACGCAGTATTTT	CASSPQRDPDTQYF
TRBV10-2	TRBJ2-5	.	TRBD2	TGCGCCAGCAGTTCCAGCGGGGGGTCGTCGGAGACCCAGTACTTC	CASSSSGGSSETQYF
TRBV11-1	TRBJ2-5	.	.	TGTGCCAGCAGCTGCTTTGCGGGGGCGCACCAAGAGACCCAGTACTTC	CASSCFAGAHQETQYF
TRBV25-1	TRBJ1-4	once	.	TGTGCCAGCAGTGAAGTTGGGGGGTACAATGAAAAACTGTTTTTT	CASSEVGGYNEKLFF
TRBV9	TRBJ1-4	once	.	TGTGCCAGCAGCGTAGTCGGGGGTGTCGGCGAAAAACTGTTTTTT	CASSVVGGVGEKLFF
TRBV2	TRBJ1-2	.	.	TGTGCCTCCAACGAGGTGAACTATGGCTACACCTTC	CASNEVNYGYTF
TRBV7-9	TRBJ1-5	.	.	TGTGCCAGCAGCTCCAATAGCAATCAGCCCCAGCATTTT	CASSSNSNQPQHF
TRBV7-9	TRBJ2-5	few	.	TGTGCCAGCAGTCCTATAGAGACCCAGTACTTC	CASSPIETQYF
TRBV25-1	TRBJ2-1	.	TRBD2	TGTGCCAGCAGTAGAGGGACTAGCTCCGTAAATGAGCAGTTCTTC	CASSRGTSSVNEQFF
TRBV7-9	TRBJ2-7	few	TRBD1	TGTGCCAGCAGCTTACGAGACGGACAGGGACCTCTCTACGAGCAGTACTTC	CASSLRDGQGPLYEQYF
TRBV7-9	TRBJ2-7	.	TRBD2	TGTGCCAGCAGCCCCGGGACTAGCGGGGCCTACGAGCAGTACTTC	CASSPGTSGAYEQYF
TRBV7-9	TRBJ2-2	few	TRBD1	TGTGCCAGCAGCCCGGACAGGGCGAACACCGGGGAGCTGTTTTTT	CASSPDRANTGELFF
TRBV5-1	TRBJ2-5	few	TRBD2	TGCGCCAGCAGCCCAGGGACTAGCGTCGAGACCCAGTACTTC	CASSPGTSVETQYF
TRBV5-6	TRBJ2-7	few	TRBD1	TGTGCCAGCAGCTTTCTTCGGACAGGGTCCTACGAGCAGTACTTC	CASSFLRTGSYEQYF
TRBV4-3	TRBJ1-2	few	.	TGCGCCAGCAGCCCAACGACATACAATAACTATGGCTACACCTTC	CASSPTTYNNYGYTF
TRBV30	TRBJ2-7	.	TRBD2	TGTGCCTGGAGTAAGGCTAAGTTAGCGGGAGGTTATAAGGACGAGCAGTACTTC	CAWSKAKLAGGYKDEQYF
TRBV5-1	TRBJ2-4	.	.	TGCGCCAGCAGGCAGGGGGCCAAAAACATTCAGTACTTC	CASRQGAKNIQYF
TRBV18	TRBJ1-2	few	.	TGTGCCAGCTCACAGGGGTATGGCTACACCTTC	CASSQGYGYTF
TRBV28	TRBJ1-5	.	TRBD1	TGTGCCAGCAGTTGGACAGGGGGCGGGGGTCAGCCCCAGCATTTT	CASSWTGGGGQPQHF
TRBV6-5	TRBJ1-5	few	.	TGTGCCAGCAGTTACTCGGCGGTCCCGAATCAGCCCCAGCATTTT	CASSYSAVPNQPQHF
TRBV2	TRBJ2-3	few	.	TGTGCCAGCTCGGCCGGAAGCGGGTGGCGCACAGATACGCAGTATTTT	CASSAGSGWRTDTQYF
TRBV28	TRBJ2-5	few	TRBD1	TGTGCCAGCAGCCAAGGGACAGGGACTGCAGAAGAGACCCAGTACTTC	CASSQGTGTAEETQYF
TRBV6-5	TRBJ1-2	.	TRBD1	TGTGCGACGGGACAGGGTGCCAACTATGGCTACACCTTC	CATGQGANYGYTF
TRBV7-2	TRBJ2-3	.	.	TGTGCCAGCAGGGACGGGGGCACAGATACGCAGTATTTT	CASRDGGTDTQYF
TRBV7-2	TRBJ2-5	.	.	TGTGCCAGCAGCCGGCGGGAGACCCAGTACTTC	CASSRRETQYF
TRBV5-6	TRBJ2-5	.	.	TGTGCCAGCAGCCCGTCACAGGCGCAAGAGACCCAGTACTTC	CASSPSQAQETQYF
TRBV2	TRBJ1-5	.	.	TGTGCCAGCAGTGTAGACTATCAGCCCCAGCATTTT	CASSVDYQPQHF